The present TCR beta chain was sequenced within a study of post-analysis software for immune sequencing data. Germline V gene lookup returns CDR1 SGDLS and CDR2 YYNGEE. V lost 3 bases and J lost 2, with 13 bases in between. This CDR3 spans 15 amino acids. This clonotype was seen a few times. Its antigen remains unidentified. Study-wide points: TRBV5-6, TRBV5-1 and TRBV20-1 were among roughly 5 TRBV segments more frequent in patients than controls. Analysis by F measure revealed that same-batch samples clustered strongly together.

Presence of unique molecular identifiers characterized the TCR beta cDNA libraries. From the PCR reads, TCRdb called clonotypes with MiXCR, one entry per CDR3 protein. Of fewer than 550,000 distinct CDR3 sequences listed, less than 40% are singletons. The TCR sequence derives from a girl aged 2 to 17 with multiple sclerosis. The sequencing sample was made of blood. J is TRBJ2-3 and V is TRBV9; D might be TRBD2 (6 bases). CDR3 sequence reads: CASSELGGYTDTQYF. Written as DNA, the CDR3 is TGTGCCAGCAGCGAACTCGGGGGATACACAGATACGCAGTATTTT.